This T cell receptor beta chain was sequenced during a study of blood T cell repertoires in COVID-19. Profiling relied on immunoSEQ multiplex PCR, and the TCRdb table lists in-frame clones only, not all of them. This sample has about 160,000 clones, with about 85% found just once. The CDR3 has 15 residues. Per germline, CDR1 MGHDK and CDR2 SYGVNS. Trimming at V came to 4 bases and at J to 5 bases, leaving 7 bases not matched to a gene. The chain uses TRBV25-1 and TRBJ1-4, with TRBD1 matching 7 bases. Sequencing was performed on peripheral blood. This clonotype was obtained from a woman aged 60-75 years with active or convalescent COVID-19. The CDR3: CASSALDRINEKLFF. The CDR3 coding sequence is TGTGCCAGCAGTGCGTTGGACAGGATAAATGAAAAACTGTTTTTT. The variable domain in full, with the rest retrieved from reference TRBV25-1 and TRBJ1-4, is EADIYQTPRYLVIGTGKKITLECSQTMGHDKMYWYQQDPGMELHLIHYSYGVNSTEKGDLSSESTVSRIRTEHFPLTLESARPSHTSQYLCASSALDRINEKLFFGSGTQLSVL.